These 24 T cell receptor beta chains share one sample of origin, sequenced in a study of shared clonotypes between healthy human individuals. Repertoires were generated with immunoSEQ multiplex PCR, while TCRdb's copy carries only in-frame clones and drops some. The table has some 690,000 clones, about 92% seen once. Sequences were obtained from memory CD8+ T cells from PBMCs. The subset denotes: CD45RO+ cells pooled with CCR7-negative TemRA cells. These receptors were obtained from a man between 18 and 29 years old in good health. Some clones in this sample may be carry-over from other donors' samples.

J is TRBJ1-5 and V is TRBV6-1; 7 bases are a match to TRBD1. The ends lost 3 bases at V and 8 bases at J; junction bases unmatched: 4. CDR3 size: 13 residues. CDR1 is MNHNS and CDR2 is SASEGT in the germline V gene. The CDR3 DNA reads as TGTGCCAGCAGTGATGGGACAGTGGAGCCCCAGCATTTT. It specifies CASSDGTVEPQHF.

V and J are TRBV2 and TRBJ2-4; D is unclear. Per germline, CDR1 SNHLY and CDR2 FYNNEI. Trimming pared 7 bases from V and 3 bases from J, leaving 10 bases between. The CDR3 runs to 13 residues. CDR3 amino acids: CASISVLKNIQYF. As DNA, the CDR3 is TGTGCCAGCATTTCAGTCCTCAAAAACATTCAGTACTTC.

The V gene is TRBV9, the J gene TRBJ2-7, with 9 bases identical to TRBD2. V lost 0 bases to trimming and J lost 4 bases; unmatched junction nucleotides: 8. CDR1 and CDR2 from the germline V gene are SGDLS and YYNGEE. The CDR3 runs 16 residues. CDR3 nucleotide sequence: TGTGCCAGCAGCGTAGCCGGTAGCGGGAGTGGGTACGAGCAGTACTTC. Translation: CASSVAGSGSGYEQYF. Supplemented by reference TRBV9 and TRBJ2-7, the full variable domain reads DSGVTQTPKHLITATGQRVTLRCSPRSGDLSVYWYQQSLDQGLQFLIQYYNGEERAKGNILERFSAQQFPDLHSELNLSSLELGDSALYFCASSVAGSGSGYEQYFGPGTRLTVT.

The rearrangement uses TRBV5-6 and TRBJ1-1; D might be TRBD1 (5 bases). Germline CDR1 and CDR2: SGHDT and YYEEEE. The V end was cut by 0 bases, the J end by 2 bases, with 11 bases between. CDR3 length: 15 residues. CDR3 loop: CASSLGPGDNTEAFF. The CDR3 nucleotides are TGTGCCAGCAGCTTGGGCCCGGGGGACAACACTGAAGCTTTCTTT.

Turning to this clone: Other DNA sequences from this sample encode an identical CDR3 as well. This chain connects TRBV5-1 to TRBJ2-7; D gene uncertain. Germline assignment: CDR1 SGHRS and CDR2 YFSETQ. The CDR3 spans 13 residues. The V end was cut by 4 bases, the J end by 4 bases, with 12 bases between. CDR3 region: CASSAGVGYEQYF. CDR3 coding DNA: TGCGCCAGCAGCGCCGGCGTCGGTTACGAGCAGTACTTC.

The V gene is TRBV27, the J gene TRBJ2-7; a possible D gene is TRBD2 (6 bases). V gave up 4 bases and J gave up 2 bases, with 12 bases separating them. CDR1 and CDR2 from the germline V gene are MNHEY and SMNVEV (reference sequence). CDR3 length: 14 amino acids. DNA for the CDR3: TGTGCCAGCAGTTACGGGAGTCTACCCTACGAGCAGTACTTC. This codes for CASSYGSLPYEQYF.

The DNA of the CDR3 is TGTGCCAGCAGCGGAGGGTGGGACCGAGGCTACGAGCAGTACTTC. Translated, it gives CASSGGWDRGYEQYF. The gene calls are TRBV9 and TRBJ2-7; D tentatively fits TRBD1 or TRBD2 (5 bases each). This CDR3 comprises 15 residues. Germline V gene lookup returns CDR1 SGDLS and CDR2 YYNGEE. V gave up 3 bases and J gave up 3 bases, with 16 bases separating them. Supplemented by reference TRBV9 and TRBJ2-7, the full variable domain reads DSGVTQTPKHLITATGQRVTLRCSPRSGDLSVYWYQQSLDQGLQFLIQYYNGEERAKGNILERFSAQQFPDLHSELNLSSLELGDSALYFCASSGGWDRGYEQYFGPGTRLTVT.

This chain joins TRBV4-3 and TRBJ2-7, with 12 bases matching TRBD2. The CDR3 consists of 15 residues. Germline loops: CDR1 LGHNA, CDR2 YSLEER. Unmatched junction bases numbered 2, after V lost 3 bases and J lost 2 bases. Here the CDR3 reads CASSQLAGGPYEQYF. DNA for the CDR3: TGCGCCAGCAGCCAGCTAGCGGGAGGGCCCTACGAGCAGTACTTC.

The CDR3, as DNA: TGTGCCAGCAGCTCTAGGAGCGGGAGACAATACTACGAGCAGTACTTC. Encoded protein: CASSSRSGRQYYEQYF. The chain is built from TRBV7-9 and TRBJ2-7; 8 bases agree with TRBD2. From germline, CDR1 is SEHNR and CDR2 FQNEAQ (reference sequence). This CDR3 has 16 residues. V shed 4 bases and J 3 bases; nucleotides not matched to a gene: 11.

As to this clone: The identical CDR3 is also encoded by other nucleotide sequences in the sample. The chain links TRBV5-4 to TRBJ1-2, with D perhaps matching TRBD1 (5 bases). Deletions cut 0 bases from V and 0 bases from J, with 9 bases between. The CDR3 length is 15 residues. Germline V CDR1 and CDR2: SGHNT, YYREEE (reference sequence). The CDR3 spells CASSLDRSTNYGYTF. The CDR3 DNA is TGTGCCAGCAGCTTGGACAGGTCCACTAACTATGGCTACACCTTC.

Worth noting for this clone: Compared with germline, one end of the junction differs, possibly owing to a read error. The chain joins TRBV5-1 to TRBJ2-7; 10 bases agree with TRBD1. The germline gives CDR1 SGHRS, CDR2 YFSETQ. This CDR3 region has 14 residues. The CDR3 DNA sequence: TGCGCCAGCAGATTGGGACAGGGGACCTACGAGCAGTACTTC. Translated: CASRLGQGTYEQYF. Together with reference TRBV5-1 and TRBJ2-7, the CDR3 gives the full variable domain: KAGVTQTPRYLIKTRGQQVTLSCSPISGHRSVSWYQQTPGQGLQFLFEYFSETQRNKGNFPGRFSGRQFSNSRSEMNVSTLELGDSALYLCASRLGQGTYEQYFGPGTRLTVT.

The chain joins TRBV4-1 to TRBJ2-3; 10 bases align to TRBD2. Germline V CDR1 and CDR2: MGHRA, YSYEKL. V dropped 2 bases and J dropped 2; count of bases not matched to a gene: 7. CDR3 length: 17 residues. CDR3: CASSQRTSGTITDTQYF. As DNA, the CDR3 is TGCGCCAGCAGCCAACGGACTAGCGGAACCATCACAGATACGCAGTATTTT.

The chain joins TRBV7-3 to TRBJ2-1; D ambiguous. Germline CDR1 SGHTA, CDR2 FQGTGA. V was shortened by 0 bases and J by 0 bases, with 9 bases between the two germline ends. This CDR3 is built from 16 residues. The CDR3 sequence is CASSLTLMSSYNEQFF. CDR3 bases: TGTGCCAGCAGCTTAACCCTGATGAGCTCCTACAATGAGCAGTTCTTC.

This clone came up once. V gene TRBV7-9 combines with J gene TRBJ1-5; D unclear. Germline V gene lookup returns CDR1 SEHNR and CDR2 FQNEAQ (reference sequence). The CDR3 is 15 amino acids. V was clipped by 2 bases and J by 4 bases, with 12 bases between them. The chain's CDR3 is CASSLNRSGNQPQHF. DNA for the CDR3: TGTGCCAGCAGCTTAAACCGTTCAGGTAATCAGCCCCAGCATTTT.

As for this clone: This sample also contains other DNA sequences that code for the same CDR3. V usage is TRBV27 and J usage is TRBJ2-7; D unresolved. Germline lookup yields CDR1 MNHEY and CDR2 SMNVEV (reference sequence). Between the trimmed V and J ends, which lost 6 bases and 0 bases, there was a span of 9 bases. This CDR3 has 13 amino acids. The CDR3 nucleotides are TGTGCCAGCAGATCGGGTCTCTCCTACGAGCAGTACTTC. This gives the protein CASRSGLSYEQYF.

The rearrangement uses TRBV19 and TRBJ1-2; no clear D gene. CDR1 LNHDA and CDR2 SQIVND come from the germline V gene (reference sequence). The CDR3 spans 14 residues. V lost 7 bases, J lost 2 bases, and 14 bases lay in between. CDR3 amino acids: CASTQSGENYGYTF. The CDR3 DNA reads TGTGCCAGTACCCAGTCCGGGGAGAACTATGGCTACACCTTC.

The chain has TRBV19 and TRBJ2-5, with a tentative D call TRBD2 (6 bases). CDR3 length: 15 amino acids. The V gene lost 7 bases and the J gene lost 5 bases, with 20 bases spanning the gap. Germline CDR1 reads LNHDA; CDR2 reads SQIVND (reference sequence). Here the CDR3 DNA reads TGTGCCAGTAATTTTCTGGGAGGCCCCCTCGAGACCCAGTACTTC. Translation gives CASNFLGGPLETQYF.

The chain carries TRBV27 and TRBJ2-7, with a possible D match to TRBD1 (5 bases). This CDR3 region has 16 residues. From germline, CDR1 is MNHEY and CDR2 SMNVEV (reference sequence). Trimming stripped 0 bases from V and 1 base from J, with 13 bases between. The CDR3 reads CASSLSIGAVSYEQYF. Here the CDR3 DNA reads TGTGCCAGCAGTTTATCGATTGGGGCGGTATCCTACGAGCAGTACTTC.

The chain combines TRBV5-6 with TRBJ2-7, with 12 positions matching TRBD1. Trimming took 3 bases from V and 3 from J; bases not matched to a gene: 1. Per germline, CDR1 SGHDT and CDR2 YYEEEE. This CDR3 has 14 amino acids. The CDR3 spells CASSWDRGHYEQYF. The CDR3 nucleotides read TGTGCCAGCAGCTGGGACAGGGGGCACTACGAGCAGTACTTC. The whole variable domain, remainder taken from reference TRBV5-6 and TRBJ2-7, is DAGVTQSPTHLIKTRGQQVTLRCSPKSGHDTVSWYQQALGQGPQFIFQYYEEEERQRGNFPDRFSGHQFPNYSSELNVNALLLGDSALYLCASSWDRGHYEQYFGPGTRLTVT.

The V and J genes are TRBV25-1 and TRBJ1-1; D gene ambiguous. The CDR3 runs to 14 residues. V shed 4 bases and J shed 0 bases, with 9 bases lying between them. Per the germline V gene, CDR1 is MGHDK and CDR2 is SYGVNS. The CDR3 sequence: CASSAKNLNTEAFF. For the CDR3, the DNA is TGTGCCAGCAGTGCCAAAAACCTGAACACTGAAGCTTTCTTT.

CDR3: CASSEYGDREVGELFF. CDR3 DNA: TGTGCCAGCAGTGAATATGGAGACAGGGAGGTCGGGGAGCTGTTTTTT. The chain employs TRBV25-1 and TRBJ2-2, with a tentative D call TRBD1 (7 bases). Trimming stripped 0 bases from V and 7 bases from J, with 15 bases between. The CDR3 totals 16 residues. Germline-derived CDR1 and CDR2 are MGHDK and SYGVNS.

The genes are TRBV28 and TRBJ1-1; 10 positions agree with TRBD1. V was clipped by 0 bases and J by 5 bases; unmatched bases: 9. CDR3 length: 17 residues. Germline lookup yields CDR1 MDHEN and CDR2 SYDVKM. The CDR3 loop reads CASSLWTGGSSGTEAFF. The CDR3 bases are TGTGCCAGCAGTTTATGGACAGGGGGCTCCTCGGGGACTGAAGCTTTCTTT.

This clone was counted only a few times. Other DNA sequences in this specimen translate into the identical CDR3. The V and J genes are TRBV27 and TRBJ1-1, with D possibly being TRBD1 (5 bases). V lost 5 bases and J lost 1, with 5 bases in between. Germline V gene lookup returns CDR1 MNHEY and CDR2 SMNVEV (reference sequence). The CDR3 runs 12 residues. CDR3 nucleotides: TGTGCCAGCAGTACAGGGAACACTGAAGCTTTCTTT. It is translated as CASSTGNTEAFF.

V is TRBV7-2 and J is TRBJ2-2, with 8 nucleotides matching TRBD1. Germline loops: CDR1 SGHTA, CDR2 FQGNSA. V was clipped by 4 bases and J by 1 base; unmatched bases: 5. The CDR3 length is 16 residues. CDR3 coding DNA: TGTGCCAGCAGCTCCGGCGGACAGGGGAACACCGGGGAGCTGTTTTTT. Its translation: CASSSGGQGNTGELFF.